These 10 T cell receptor beta chains originate from one sample sequenced in a study of T cells after yellow fever vaccination. From the 5' RACE reads, TCRdb called clonotypes with MiXCR, one entry per CDR3 protein. The sample holds approximately 96,000 distinct CDR3 sequences, approximately 9% seen once. Sequencing used CD8+ T cells not binding an NS4B(214-222) dextramer, sorted from PBMCs, obtained around 16 days after the first yellow fever vaccination. The receptors were gathered from a man between 18 and 35 years old who received the YFV17D yellow fever vaccine.

The J gene is TRBJ2-3, the V gene TRBV11-1, with 8 bases lining up with TRBD1. Per germline, CDR1 SGHAT and CDR2 FQDESV (reference sequence). The ends lost 3 bases at V and 4 bases at J; junction bases unmatched: 21. This CDR3 contains 20 residues. The DNA of the CDR3 is TGTGCCAGCAGCTTCCCCCAGGCGGGACAAAGCAGGGGGCCGGCAGATACGCAGTATTTT. Its protein is CASSFPQAGQSRGPADTQYF.

The V call is TRBV9, the J call TRBJ2-7; 9 nucleotides match TRBD2. This CDR3 has 16 amino acids. V lost 4 bases to trimming and J lost 0 bases; unmatched junction nucleotides: 8. The germline V gene has CDR1 SGDLS and CDR2 YYNGEE. The DNA for the CDR3 is TGTGCCAGCAGCCCACCGACTAGCGGCCTCTCCTACGAGCAGTACGTC. Amino acid sequence: CASSPPTSGLSYEQYV.

This clonotype was observed many times. The genes are TRBV12-3 or TRBV12-4 and TRBJ2-2, with 8 bases that match TRBD1. The CDR3 extends over 15 amino acids. The V and J ends lost 4 bases and 6 bases, in that order; junction bases with no gene match: 7. CDR3 DNA sequence: TGTGCCAGCAGTTCCGGGACAGGCGGTCCCGGGGAGCTGTTTTTT. Translating gives CASSSGTGGPGELFF.

V usage is TRBV18 and J usage is TRBJ2-7; a possible D gene is TRBD1 (6 bases). The CDR3 has 16 residues. Trimming pared 3 bases from V and 0 bases from J, leaving 15 bases between. Germline V gene data show CDR1 as KGHSH and CDR2 as LQKENI. CDR3 coding DNA: TGTGCCAGCTCACCCTCCCAGACAGGATCCTCCTACGAGCAGTACTTC. It specifies CASSPSQTGSSYEQYF.

The chain links TRBV27 to TRBJ2-2, with D perhaps assigned TRBD1 or TRBD2 (5 bases each). This CDR3 is built from 12 residues. V was pared by 7 bases and J by 4 bases, with 7 bases between. CDR1 is MNHEY, CDR2 SMNVEV, per germline (reference sequence). The CDR3 DNA reads TGTGCCAGCACCGGGGCCACCGGGGAGCTGTTTTTT. Encoded protein: CASTGATGELFF.

V usage is TRBV6-2 or TRBV6-3 and J usage is TRBJ2-7; D call uncertain. The CDR3 consists of 14 residues. Trimming removed 2 bases at V and 0 bases at J, with 8 bases between. Per the germline V gene, CDR1 is MNHEY and CDR2 is SVGEGT. CDR3 sequence (DNA): TGTGCCAGCAGTTACCGTCTATTCTCCTACGAGCAGTACGTC. Translated, it gives CASSYRLFSYEQYV.

This clonotype was counted at least ten times. V is TRBV5-1 and J is TRBJ2-7; 8 nucleotides match TRBD2. The CDR3 length is 14 residues. Germline-derived CDR1 and CDR2 are SGHRS and YFSETQ. V lost 1 base, J lost 4 bases, and 4 bases stayed unmatched. CDR3 sequence: CASSLSPSGYEQYV. The CDR3 DNA reads TGCGCCAGCAGCTTGAGCCCTAGCGGGTACGAGCAGTACGTC.

The chain has TRBV19 and TRBJ1-4; tentatively, D is TRBD1 (5 bases). Per germline, CDR1 LNHDA and CDR2 SQIVND (reference sequence). The CDR3 runs 12 residues. Deletions cut 8 bases from V and 8 bases from J, with 12 bases between. CDR3 region: CASCAPGEKLFF. The CDR3 DNA follows: TGTGCCAGTTGTGCCCCAGGGGAAAAACTGTTTTTT.

The CDR3 is CASSLPRDYEQYF. CDR3 bases: TGTGCCAGCAGCTTACCCCGGGACTACGAGCAGTACTTC. The chain joins TRBV11-2 to TRBJ2-7; perhaps TRBD2 as D (5 bases). The CDR3 runs to 13 residues. CDR1 and CDR2 (germline): SGHAT, FQNNGV. Trimming left V 2 bases short and J 3 bases short, with 8 bases between.

Many counts were recorded for this clonotype. CDR3 in amino acids: CASSLIGGDAFF. The CDR3 DNA follows: TGTGCCAGCAGCTTAATCGGGGGCGACGCTTTCTTT. The chain has TRBV7-2 and TRBJ1-1; a weak D match, TRBD1 (6 bases). Germline-derived CDR1 and CDR2 are SGHTA and FQGNSA. V was cut by 2 bases and J by 11 bases, with 12 bases left in between. The CDR3 extends over 12 amino acids.